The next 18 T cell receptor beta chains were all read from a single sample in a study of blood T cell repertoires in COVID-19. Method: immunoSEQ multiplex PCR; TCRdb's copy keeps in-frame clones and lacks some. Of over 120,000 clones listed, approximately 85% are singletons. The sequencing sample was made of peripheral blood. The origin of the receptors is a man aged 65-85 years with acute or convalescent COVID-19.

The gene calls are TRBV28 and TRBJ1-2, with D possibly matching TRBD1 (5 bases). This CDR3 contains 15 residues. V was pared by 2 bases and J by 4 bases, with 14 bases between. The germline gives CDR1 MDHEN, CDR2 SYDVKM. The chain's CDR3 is CASSLRQKRGYGYTF. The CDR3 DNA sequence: TGTGCCAGCAGTTTACGGCAGAAAAGGGGCTATGGCTACACCTTC.

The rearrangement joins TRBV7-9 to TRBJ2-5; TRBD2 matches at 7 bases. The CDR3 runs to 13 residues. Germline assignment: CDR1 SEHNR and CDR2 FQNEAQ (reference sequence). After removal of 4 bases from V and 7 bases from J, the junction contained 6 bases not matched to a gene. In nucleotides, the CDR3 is TGTGCCAGCAGCTCACTAGCGCGGGGGACCCAGTACTTC. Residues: CASSSLARGTQYF.

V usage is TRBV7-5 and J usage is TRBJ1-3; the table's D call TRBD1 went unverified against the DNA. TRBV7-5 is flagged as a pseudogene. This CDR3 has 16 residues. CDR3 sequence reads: CVRSLGYSYSGNTIYF. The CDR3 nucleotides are TGTGTCAGAAGCTTAGGGTACAGCTACTCTGGAAACACCATATATTTT.

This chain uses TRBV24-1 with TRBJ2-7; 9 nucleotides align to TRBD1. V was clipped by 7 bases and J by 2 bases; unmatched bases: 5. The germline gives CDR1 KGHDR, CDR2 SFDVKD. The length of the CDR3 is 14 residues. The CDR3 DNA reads TGTGCCACCAGCCCCGGGACAGGGACCTACGAGCAGTACTTC. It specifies CATSPGTGTYEQYF.

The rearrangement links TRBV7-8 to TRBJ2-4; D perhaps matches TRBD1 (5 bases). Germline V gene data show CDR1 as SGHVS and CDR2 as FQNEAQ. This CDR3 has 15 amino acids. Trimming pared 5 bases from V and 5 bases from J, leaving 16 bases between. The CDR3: CASSGWGRGENIQYF. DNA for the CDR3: TGTGCCAGCAGCGGCTGGGGCCGTGGGGAAAACATTCAGTACTTC. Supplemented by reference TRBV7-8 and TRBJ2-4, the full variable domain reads GAGVSQSPRYKVAKRGQDVALRCDPISGHVSLFWYQQALGQGPEFLTYFQNEAQLDKSGLPSDRFFAERPEGSVSTLKIQRTQQEDSAVYLCASSGWGRGENIQYFGAGTRLSVL.

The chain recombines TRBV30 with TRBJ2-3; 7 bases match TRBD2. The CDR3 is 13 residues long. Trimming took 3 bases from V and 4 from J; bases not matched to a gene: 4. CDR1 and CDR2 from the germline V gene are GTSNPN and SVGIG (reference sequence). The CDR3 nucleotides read TGTGCCTGGAGAGGCGGGAGTCCAGATACGCAGTATTTT. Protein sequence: CAWRGGSPDTQYF.

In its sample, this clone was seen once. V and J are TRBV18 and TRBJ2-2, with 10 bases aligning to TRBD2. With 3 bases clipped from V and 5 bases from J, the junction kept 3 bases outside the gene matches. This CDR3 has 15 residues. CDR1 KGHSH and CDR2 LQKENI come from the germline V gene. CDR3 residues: CASSPGLARTGELFF. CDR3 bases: TGTGCCAGCTCACCGGGACTAGCGAGGACCGGGGAGCTGTTTTTT.

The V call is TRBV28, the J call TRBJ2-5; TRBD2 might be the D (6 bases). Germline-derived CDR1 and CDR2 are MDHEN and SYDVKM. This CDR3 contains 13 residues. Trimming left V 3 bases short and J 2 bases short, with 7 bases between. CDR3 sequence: CASSFGGQETQYF. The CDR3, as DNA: TGTGCCAGCAGTTTTGGGGGGCAAGAGACCCAGTACTTC.

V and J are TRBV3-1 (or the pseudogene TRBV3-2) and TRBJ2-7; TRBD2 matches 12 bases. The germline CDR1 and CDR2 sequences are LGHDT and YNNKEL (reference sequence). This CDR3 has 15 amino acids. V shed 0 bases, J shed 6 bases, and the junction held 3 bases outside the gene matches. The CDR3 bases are TGTGCCAGCAGCCAAGATAGACTAGCGGGGGCCGAGCAGTACTTC. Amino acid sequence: CASSQDRLAGAEQYF.

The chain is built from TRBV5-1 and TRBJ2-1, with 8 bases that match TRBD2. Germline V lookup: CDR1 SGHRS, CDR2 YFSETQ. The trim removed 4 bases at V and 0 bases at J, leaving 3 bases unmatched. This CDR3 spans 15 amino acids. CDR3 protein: CASSASGSSYNEQFF. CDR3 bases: TGCGCCAGCAGCGCGAGCGGGAGCTCCTACAATGAGCAGTTCTTC. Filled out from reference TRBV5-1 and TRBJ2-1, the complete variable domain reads KAGVTQTPRYLIKTRGQQVTLSCSPISGHRSVSWYQQTPGQGLQFLFEYFSETQRNKGNFPGRFSGRQFSNSRSEMNVSTLELGDSALYLCASSASGSSYNEQFFGPGTRLTVL.

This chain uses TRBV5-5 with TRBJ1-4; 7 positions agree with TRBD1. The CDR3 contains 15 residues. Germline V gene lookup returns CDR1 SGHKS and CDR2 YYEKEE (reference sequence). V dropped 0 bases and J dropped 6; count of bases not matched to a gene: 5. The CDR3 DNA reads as TGTGCCAGCAGCTTGGCGGAGGGGGCGGATGAAAAACTGTTTTTT. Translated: CASSLAEGADEKLFF.

In DNA, the CDR3 is TGTGCCAGCAGCCCCTGGGTTAGCGATAACACCGGGGAGCTGTTTTTT. It is translated as CASSPWVSDNTGELFF. The V and J genes are TRBV9 and TRBJ2-2; possible D gene TRBD2, 5 bases. V dropped 4 bases and J dropped 2 bases, with 15 bases sitting between them. The CDR3 runs 16 residues. The V gene's germline CDR1 is SGDLS and CDR2 YYNGEE.

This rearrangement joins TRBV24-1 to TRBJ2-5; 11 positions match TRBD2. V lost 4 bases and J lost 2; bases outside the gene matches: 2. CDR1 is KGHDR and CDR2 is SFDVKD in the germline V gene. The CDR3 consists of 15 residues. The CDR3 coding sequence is TGTGCCACCAGTGACGGGACTAGCGGACAAGAGACCCAGTACTTC. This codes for CATSDGTSGQETQYF.

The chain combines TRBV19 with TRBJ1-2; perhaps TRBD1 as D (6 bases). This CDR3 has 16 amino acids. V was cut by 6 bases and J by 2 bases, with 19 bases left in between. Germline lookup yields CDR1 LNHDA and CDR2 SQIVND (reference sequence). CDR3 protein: CASSLPEGTGNYGYTF. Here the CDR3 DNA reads TGTGCCAGTAGCCTACCCGAGGGCACAGGGAACTATGGCTACACCTTC.

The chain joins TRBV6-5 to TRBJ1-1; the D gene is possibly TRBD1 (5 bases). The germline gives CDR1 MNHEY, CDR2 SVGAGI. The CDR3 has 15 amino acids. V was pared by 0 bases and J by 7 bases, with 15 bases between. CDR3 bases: TGTGCCAGCAGTTACTCCGGACACGGAAGAGGTGAAGCTTTCTTT. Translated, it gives CASSYSGHGRGEAFF.

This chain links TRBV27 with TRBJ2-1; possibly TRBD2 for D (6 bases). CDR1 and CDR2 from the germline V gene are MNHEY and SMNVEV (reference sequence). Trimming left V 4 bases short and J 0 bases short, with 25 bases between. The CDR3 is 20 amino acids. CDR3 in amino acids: CASSSWGLAGKTPSYNEQFF. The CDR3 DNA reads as TGTGCCAGCAGTTCCTGGGGGTTGGCGGGGAAGACCCCCTCCTACAATGAGCAGTTCTTC.

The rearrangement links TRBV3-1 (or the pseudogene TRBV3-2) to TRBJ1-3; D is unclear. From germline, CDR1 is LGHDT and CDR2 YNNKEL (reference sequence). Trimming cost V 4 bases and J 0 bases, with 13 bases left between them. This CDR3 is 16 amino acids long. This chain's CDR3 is CASSREDFSSGNTIYF. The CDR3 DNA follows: TGTGCCAGCAGCCGCGAAGACTTCTCCTCTGGAAACACCATATATTTT.

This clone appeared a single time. CDR3 residues: CASSLAAEETQYF. CDR3 coding DNA: TGCGCCAGCAGCTTGGCCGCGGAAGAGACCCAGTACTTC. The chain links TRBV5-1 to TRBJ2-5; D is ambiguous. The CDR3 sequence is 13 residues long. Between the trimmed V and J ends, which lost 0 bases and 3 bases, there was a span of 6 bases. Germline V gives CDR1 SGHRS, CDR2 YFSETQ.